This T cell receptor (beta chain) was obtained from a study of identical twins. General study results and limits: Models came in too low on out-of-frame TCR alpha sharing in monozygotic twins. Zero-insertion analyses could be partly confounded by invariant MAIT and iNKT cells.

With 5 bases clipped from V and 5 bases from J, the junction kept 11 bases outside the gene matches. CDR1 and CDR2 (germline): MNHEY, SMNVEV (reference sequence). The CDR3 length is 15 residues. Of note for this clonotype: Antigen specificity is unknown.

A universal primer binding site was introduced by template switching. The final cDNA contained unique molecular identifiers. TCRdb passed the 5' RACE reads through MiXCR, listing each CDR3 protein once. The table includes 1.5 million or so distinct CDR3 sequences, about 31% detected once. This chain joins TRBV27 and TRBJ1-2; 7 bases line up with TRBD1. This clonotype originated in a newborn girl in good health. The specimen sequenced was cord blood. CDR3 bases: TGTGCCAGCAGTCCACGAGAGACAGGGCCTTATGGCTACACCTTC. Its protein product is CASSPRETGPYGYTF.